The subject of this entry is one T cell receptor (beta chain). Its antigen is not known. This entry comes from a study of cytomegalovirus exposure and HLA in healthy donors. Germline V CDR1 and CDR2: KGHSH, LQKENI. CDR3 length: 16 residues. V lost 4 bases, J lost 4 bases, and 11 bases stayed unmatched. PCR used 60 Vbeta primers and 13 Jbeta primers. Data came from immunoSEQ multiplex PCR; TCRdb stores just in-frame clones and leaves some out. The table includes around 300,000 clones, roughly 81% detected once. Study-level points and caveats: Associated with cytomegalovirus, according to the listing, were 150 to 200 TCR beta chains. There were some V segments, including TRBV6-2 and TRBV6-3, excluded as indistinguishable. Earlier analysis yielded a pattern in which most TCR beta V segments were productive about 87% or about 30% of the time. Among TCR sequences, most were rare, though some public TCRs appeared in many donors.

Sequences were obtained from PBMCs. V gene TRBV18 combines with J gene TRBJ1-2, with 8 nucleotides matching TRBD1. The clonotype originates from a woman in her thirties or forties in good health and CMV-seropositive. CDR3 region: CASSLTGTGDSYGYTF. The CDR3 DNA follows: TGTGCCAGCTCACTTACCGGGACAGGAGATTCCTATGGCTACACCTTC.